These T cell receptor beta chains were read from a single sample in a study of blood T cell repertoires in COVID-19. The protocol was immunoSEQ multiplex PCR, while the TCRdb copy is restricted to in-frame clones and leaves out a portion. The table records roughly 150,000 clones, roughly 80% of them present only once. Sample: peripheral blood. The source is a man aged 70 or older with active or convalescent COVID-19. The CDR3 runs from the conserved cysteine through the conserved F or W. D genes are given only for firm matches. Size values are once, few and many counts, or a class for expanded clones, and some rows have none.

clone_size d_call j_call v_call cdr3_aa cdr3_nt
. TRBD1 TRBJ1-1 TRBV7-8 CASSPRQGALMNTEAFF TGTGCCAGCAGCCCCCGACAGGGCGCGCTTATGAACACTGAAGCTTTCTTT
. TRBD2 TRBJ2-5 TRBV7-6 CASSRHLGGGETQYF TGTGCCAGCAGCCGTCACTTGGGGGGGGGTGAGACCCAGTACTTC
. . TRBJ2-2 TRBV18 CASSPQGERTGELFF TGTGCCAGCTCACCTCAAGGAGAACGGACCGGGGAGCTGTTTTTT
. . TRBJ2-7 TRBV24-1 CAPLNHEQYF TGTGCCCCCCTAAACCACGAGCAGTACTTC
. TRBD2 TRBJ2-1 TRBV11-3 CASSHSGRAYNEQFF TGTGCCAGCAGCCATAGCGGGAGGGCCTATAATGAGCAGTTCTTC
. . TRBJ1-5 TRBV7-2 CASSLSREVNQPQHF TGTGCCAGCAGCTTATCCAGGGAAGTCAATCAGCCCCAGCATTTT
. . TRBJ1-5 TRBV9 CASSVDPGSNQPQHF TGTGCCAGCAGCGTAGATCCGGGGAGCAATCAGCCCCAGCATTTT
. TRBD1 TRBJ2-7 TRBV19 CASSPPGTVAEQYF TGTGCCAGTAGCCCCCCCGGGACAGTAGCCGAGCAGTACTTC
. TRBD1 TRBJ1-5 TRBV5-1 CASSLTGGMGNQPQHF TGCGCCAGCAGCTTAACAGGGGGCATGGGCAATCAGCCCCAGCATTTT
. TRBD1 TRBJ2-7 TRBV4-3 CASSQEGTGSYEQYF TGCGCCAGCAGCCAAGAAGGGACAGGGTCTTACGAGCAGTACTTC
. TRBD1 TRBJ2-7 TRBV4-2 CASSQLQGAYEQYF TGTGCCAGCAGCCAACTACAGGGGGCCTACGAGCAGTACTTC
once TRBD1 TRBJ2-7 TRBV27 CASSWDRGYEQYF TGTGCCAGCAGTTGGGACAGGGGCTACGAGCAGTACTTC
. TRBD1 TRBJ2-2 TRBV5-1 CASSSGTGAWRNTGELFF TGCGCCAGCAGCTCCGGGACAGGGGCATGGAGGAACACCGGGGAGCTGTTTTTT
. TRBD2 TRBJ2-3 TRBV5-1 CASIGLAGADTQYF TGCGCCAGCATCGGACTAGCGGGAGCAGATACGCAGTATTTT
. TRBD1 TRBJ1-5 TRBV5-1 CASRSTGAPDQPQHF TGCGCCAGCCGGTCCACAGGGGCCCCCGATCAGCCCCAGCATTTT
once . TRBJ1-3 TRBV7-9 CASSLVGATIYF TGTGCCAGCAGCTTAGTGGGGGCTACCATATATTTT
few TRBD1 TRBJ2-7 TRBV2 CASGGQPYEQYF TGTGCCAGCGGGGGACAGCCCTACGAGCAGTACTTC
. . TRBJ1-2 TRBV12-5 CASGFGRANGYTF TGTGCTAGTGGTTTTGGCAGGGCGAATGGCTACACCTTC
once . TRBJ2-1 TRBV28 CASSLRQGSGSYNEQFF TGTGCCAGCAGTTTGAGGCAGGGTAGTGGGTCGTACAATGAGCAGTTCTTC
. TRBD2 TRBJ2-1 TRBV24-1 CATSDLLAGSYNEQFF TGTGCCACCAGTGATTTGCTAGCGGGAAGCTACAATGAGCAGTTCTTC
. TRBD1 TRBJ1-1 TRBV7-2 CASSRQGNTEAFF TGTGCCAGCAGCAGACAGGGAAACACTGAAGCTTTCTTT
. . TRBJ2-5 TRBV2 CASSGRTVQETQYF TGTGCCAGCAGTGGGAGGACAGTCCAAGAGACCCAGTACTTC
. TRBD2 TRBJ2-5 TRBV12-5 CASGPGGSRETQYF TGTGCTAGTGGCCCCGGGGGGTCCCGAGAGACCCAGTACTTC
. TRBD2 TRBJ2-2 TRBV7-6 CASSPRGGAFYTGELFF TGTGCCAGCAGCCCACGGGGGGGGGCTTTCTACACCGGGGAGCTGTTTTTT
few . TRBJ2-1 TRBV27 CASSSRSGTANEQFF TGTGCCAGCAGTTCGCGATCCGGGACTGCTAATGAGCAGTTCTTC
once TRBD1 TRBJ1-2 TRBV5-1 CASSLGDRVYGYTF TGCGCCAGCAGCTTGGGGGACAGGGTCTATGGCTACACCTTC
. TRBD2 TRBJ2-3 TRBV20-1 CSASPAGEGTQYF TGCAGTGCTAGTCCAGCGGGAGAGGGTACGCAGTATTTT
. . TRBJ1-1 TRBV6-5 CASSLSLNTEAFF TGTGCCAGCAGTTTGAGTTTGAACACTGAAGCTTTCTTT
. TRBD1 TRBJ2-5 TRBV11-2 CASSLGQGIGVETQYF TGTGCCAGCAGCTTAGGACAGGGGATCGGGGTGGAGACCCAGTACTTC
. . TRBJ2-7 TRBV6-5 CAAGQYSYEQYF TGTGCCGCTGGACAGTATTCCTACGAGCAGTACTTC
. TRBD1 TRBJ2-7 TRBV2 CASRDRGPEQYF TGTGCCAGCAGGGACAGGGGCCCCGAGCAGTACTTC
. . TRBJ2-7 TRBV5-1 CASCDSSYEQYF TGCGCCAGCTGCGACAGCTCCTACGAGCAGTACTTC
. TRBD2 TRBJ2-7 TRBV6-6 CASSLKSGTSATYEQYF TGTGCCAGCAGTCTCAAATCCGGGACTAGCGCTACCTACGAGCAGTACTTC
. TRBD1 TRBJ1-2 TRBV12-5 CASGLGTGAYGYTF TGTGCTAGTGGTTTGGGGACAGGGGCTTATGGCTACACCTTC
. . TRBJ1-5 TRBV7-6 CASSPTGDQPQHF TGTGCCAGCAGCCCGACGGGTGATCAGCCCCAGCATTTT
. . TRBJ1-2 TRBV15 CATSRVSQGRYTF TGTGCCACCAGCAGGGTCTCACAGGGAAGGTACACCTTC
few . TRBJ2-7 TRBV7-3 CASSLMGAKEQYF TGTGCCAGCAGCCTTATGGGGGCGAAGGAGCAGTACTTC
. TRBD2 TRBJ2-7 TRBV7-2 CASSFGSGSGGLEQYF TGTGCCAGCAGCTTCGGGTCTGGGAGCGGGGGGCTCGAGCAGTACTTC
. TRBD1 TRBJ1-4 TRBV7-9 CASTDRANEKLFF TGTGCCAGCACGGACAGGGCTAATGAAAAACTGTTTTTT
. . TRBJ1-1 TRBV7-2 CASSSQGYTEAFF TGTGCCAGCAGCTCACAGGGCTACACTGAAGCTTTCTTT
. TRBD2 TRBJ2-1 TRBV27 CASSIAGGPLREQFF TGTGCCAGCAGTATAGCGGGAGGGCCCTTGAGGGAGCAGTTCTTC
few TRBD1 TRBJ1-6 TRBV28 CASSLGTGFNSPLHF TGTGCCAGCAGTTTGGGGACAGGGTTTAATTCACCCCTCCACTTT
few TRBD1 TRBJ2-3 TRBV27 CASTRRGQFWTDTQYF TGTGCCAGCACAAGAAGGGGACAGTTTTGGACAGATACGCAGTATTTT
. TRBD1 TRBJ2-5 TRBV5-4 CASRAGQGIETQYF TGTGCCAGCAGGGCGGGACAGGGGATCGAGACCCAGTACTTC
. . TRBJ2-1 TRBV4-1 CASSQDGGVVFF TGCGCCAGCAGCCAAGATGGTGGAGTGGTGTTCTTC
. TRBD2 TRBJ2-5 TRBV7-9 CASSLGSGGRETQYF TGTGCCAGCAGCTTGGGTAGCGGGGGCCGGGAGACCCAGTACTTC
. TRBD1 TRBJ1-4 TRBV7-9 CASSISGTDEKLFF TGTGCCAGCAGCATCTCCGGGACAGACGAAAAACTGTTTTTT
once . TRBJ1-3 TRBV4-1 CASSQDFESSGNTIYF TGCGCCAGCAGCCAAGACTTTGAGAGCTCTGGAAACACCATATATTTT
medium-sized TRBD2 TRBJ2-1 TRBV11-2 CASTSAGGLLGGEQFF TGTGCCAGCACCTCAGCGGGAGGCCTGCTGGGGGGAGAGCAGTTCTTC
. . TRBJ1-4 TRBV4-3 CASSQEHWGATNEKLFF TGCGCCAGCAGCCAGGAGCACTGGGGCGCAACTAATGAAAAACTGTTTTTT
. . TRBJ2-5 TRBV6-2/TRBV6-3 CASSYGYRDETQYF TGTGCCAGCAGTTATGGATACAGGGATGAGACCCAGTACTTC
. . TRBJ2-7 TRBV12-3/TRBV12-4 CASSPDREDEQYF TGTGCCAGCAGCCCCGACAGGGAGGACGAGCAGTACTTC
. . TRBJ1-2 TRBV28 CASSEHRGGYTF TGTGCCAGCAGCGAACATAGGGGTGGCTACACCTTC
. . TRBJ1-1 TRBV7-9 CASSSLDKPNTEAFF TGTGCCAGCAGCTCGCTGGACAAACCGAACACTGAAGCTTTCTTT
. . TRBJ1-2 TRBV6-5 CASSWSGERGGGYTF TGTGCCAGCAGTTGGTCCGGGGAGCGAGGCGGAGGCTACACCTTC
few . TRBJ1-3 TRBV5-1 CASSLAGHNSGNTIYF TGCGCCAGCAGCTTGGCCGGACACAACTCTGGAAACACCATATATTTT
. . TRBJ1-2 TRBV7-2 CASSLEQGYGYTF TGTGCCAGCAGCTTAGAACAGGGATATGGCTACACCTTC